This T cell receptor (beta chain) comes out of a study of CXCR3-negative and CXCR3-positive naive CD8 T cells. The study, taken as a whole, reports: Partial loss of CXCR3 expression followed cryopreservation; most assays used fresh PBMCs. The TRB CDR3s that CXCR3-positive naive cells carried were more hydrophobic than those of CXCR3-negative naive cells. TRB CDR3 properties served as the basis for inferring TCR strength, and surface CD5 was comparable between naive subsets.

Turning to this clonotype: Its antigen is still unknown.

CDR3 length: 14 residues. Germline values: CDR1 SGDLS, CDR2 YYNGEE. The authors prepared UMI-labeled TRB cDNA libraries by 5' RACE. TCRdb reprocessed the 5' RACE reads and stores each CDR3 protein as one record, lacking DNA. The sample data list about 98,000 distinct CDR3 sequences. This sequence joins TRBV9 and TRBJ1-1; TCRdb designates TRBD1, a call that cannot be tested without DNA. Material: naive CXCR3+ CD8+ T cells from blood. The subset: CD45RO-CCR7+CD27+CD95- naive CD8+ T cells expressing CXCR3 (TNR3+). The receptor comes from a human donor in good health. Some clones in this sample may be carry-over from other donors' samples. The CDR3 region is CASSGQGLNTEAFF.